This T cell receptor (beta chain) comes out of a study of T-cell reconstitution after alpha-beta-depleted transplantation in children. Between the trimmed V and J ends, which lost 0 bases and 5 bases, there was a span of 20 bases. This CDR3 is 17 amino acids long. Germline CDR1 is SGDLS and CDR2 is YYNGEE. In its sample, this clonotype was seen many times. Unique molecular identifiers were used to barcode this TCRbeta library. TCRdb analysed the PCR reads with MiXCR anew, one entry per CDR3 protein. The data hold a few hundred thousand distinct CDR3 sequences, with roughly 11% observed a single time. The rearrangement links TRBV9 to TRBJ1-1; D perhaps matches TRBD1 (5 bases). The sequence was obtained from a male patient aged 2 to 9 who had a stem cell transplant for chronic granulomatous disease, so the T cells may come from the graft donor. The sample consisted of peripheral blood, taken 180 days after TCRalphabeta/CD19-depleted stem cell transplant. CDR3 amino acids: CASSVGRERGVGTEAFF. The CDR3 region has the DNA TGTGCCAGCAGCGTAGGGAGGGAGCGGGGGGTGGGGACTGAAGCTTTCTTT. The variable domain in full, with the rest retrieved from reference TRBV9 and TRBJ1-1, is DSGVTQTPKHLITATGQRVTLRCSPRSGDLSVYWYQQSLDQGLQFLIQYYNGEERAKGNILERFSAQQFPDLHSELNLSSLELGDSALYFCASSVGRERGVGTEAFFGQGTRLTVV.